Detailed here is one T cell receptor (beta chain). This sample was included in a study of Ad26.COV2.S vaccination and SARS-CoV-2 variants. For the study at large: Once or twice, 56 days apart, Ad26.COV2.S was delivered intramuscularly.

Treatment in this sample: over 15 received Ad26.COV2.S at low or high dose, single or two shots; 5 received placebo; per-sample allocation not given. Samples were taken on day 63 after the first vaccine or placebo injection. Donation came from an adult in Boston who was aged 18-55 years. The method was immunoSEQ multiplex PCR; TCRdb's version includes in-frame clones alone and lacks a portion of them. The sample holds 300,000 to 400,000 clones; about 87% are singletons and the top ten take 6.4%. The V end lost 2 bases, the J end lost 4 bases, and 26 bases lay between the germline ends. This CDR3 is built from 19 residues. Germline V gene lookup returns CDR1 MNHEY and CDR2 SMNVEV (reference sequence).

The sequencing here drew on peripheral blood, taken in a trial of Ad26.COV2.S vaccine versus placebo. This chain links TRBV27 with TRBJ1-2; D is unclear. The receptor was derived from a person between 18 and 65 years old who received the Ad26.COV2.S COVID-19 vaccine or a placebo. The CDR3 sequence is CASSLDAARRQTDVYGYTF. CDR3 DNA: TGTGCCAGCAGTTTAGATGCCGCGAGGAGACAAACGGATGTCTATGGCTACACCTTC.